Listed below are T cell receptor beta chains from one sample, sequenced in a study of beta chain features in type 1 diabetes. TCRdb's copy holds only in-frame clones and misses some; the assay was immunoSEQ multiplex PCR. Of 500,000 to 850,000 clones in the sample, over 13% were seen once. Sequenced input: naive CD4+ T cells from blood. The origin of the receptors is a man between 18 and 29 years old with type 1 diabetes. Both conserved end residues are part of each CDR3. Fields, in order: clone size, D gene, J gene, V gene, CDR3 protein, CDR3 DNA. D genes are given only for firm matches. Only some rows state a clone size, as once, few, many or a class for expanded clones.

.,TRBD1,TRBJ2-1,TRBV15,CATSRGQGRPYNEQFF,TGTGCCACCAGCAGAGGACAGGGGCGTCCCTACAATGAGCAGTTCTTC
few,TRBD1,TRBJ1-1,TRBV6-5,CASNYRGPANTEAFF,TGTGCCAGCAATTACAGGGGTCCCGCGAACACTGAAGCTTTCTTT
.,.,TRBJ2-1,TRBV7-3,CASSLVGNSYNEQFF,TGTGCCAGCAGCTTAGTCGGTAACTCCTACAATGAGCAGTTCTTC
.,.,TRBJ2-1,TRBV10-3,CAISERRGQDGEQFF,TGTGCCATCAGTGAACGAAGGGGACAAGACGGTGAGCAGTTCTTC
few,TRBD2,TRBJ2-3,TRBV5-6,CASSPRTGGPADTQYF,TGTGCCAGCAGCCCAAGAACGGGGGGGCCAGCAGATACGCAGTATTTT
few,.,TRBJ2-4,TRBV29-1,CSVGRGRENIQYF,TGCAGCGTTGGGAGGGGTAGAGAAAACATTCAGTACTTC
.,.,TRBJ2-1,TRBV7-2,CASSCFNCDEQFF,TGTGCCAGCAGCTGTTTTAATTGCGATGAGCAGTTCTTC
.,TRBD1,TRBJ1-2,TRBV6-1,CASSGQGNYGYTF,TGTGCCAGCAGTGGACAGGGGAACTATGGCTACACCTTC
.,.,TRBJ2-1,TRBV9,CASSVTTYNEQFF,TGTGCCAGCAGCGTTACGACCTACAATGAGCAGTTCTTC
few,.,TRBJ1-1,TRBV2,CASTVGHTEAFF,TGTGCCAGCACCGTTGGCCACACTGAAGCTTTCTTT
.,.,TRBJ2-5,TRBV7-2,CASSSGPNRETQYF,TGTGCCAGCAGCTCCGGGCCCAACCGGGAGACCCAGTACTTC
.,.,TRBJ1-2,TRBV11-3,CASSPPWGYTF,TGTGCCAGCAGCCCACCCTGGGGCTACACCTTC
few,TRBD1,TRBJ1-1,TRBV6-5,CASSYGTEGTEAFF,TGTGCCAGCAGTTACGGGACAGAAGGCACTGAAGCTTTCTTT
.,.,TRBJ2-3,TRBV7-9,CASRLLARTSTDTQYF,TGTGCCAGCCGTCTTCTAGCGCGGACTAGCACAGATACGCAGTATTTT
few,.,TRBJ2-3,TRBV5-4,CASSQPILRDTQYF,TGTGCCAGCAGCCAGCCAATCCTCCGGGATACGCAGTATTTT
.,.,TRBJ2-3,TRBV9,CASSVRGGASTDTQYF,TGTGCCAGCAGCGTAAGGGGGGGAGCGAGCACAGATACGCAGTATTTT
few,.,TRBJ1-1,TRBV2,CASRGVGNTEAFF,TGTGCCAGCAGGGGAGTAGGGAACACTGAAGCTTTCTTT
few,.,TRBJ2-5,TRBV9,CASTPGRGAIETQYF,TGTGCCAGCACTCCCGGTAGGGGGGCGATCGAGACCCAGTACTTC
few,.,TRBJ1-2,TRBV2,CASADSSNYGYTF,TGTGCCAGTGCAGACTCATCTAACTATGGCTACACCTTC
few,TRBD1,TRBJ1-1,TRBV29-1,CSGYNRDRNTEAFF,TGCAGCGGATATAACCGGGACAGGAACACTGAAGCTTTCTTT
.,.,TRBJ2-2,TRBV9,CASSVTGSVTGELFF,TGTGCCAGCAGCGTCACTGGCTCGGTCACCGGGGAGCTGTTTTTT
few,TRBD2,TRBJ2-5,TRBV7-9,CASSPWTSSETQYF,TGTGCCAGCAGCCCCTGGACTAGCTCCGAGACCCAGTACTTC
.,TRBD1,TRBJ2-7,TRBV2,CASSESPSRGPLEQYF,TGTGCCAGCAGTGAATCCCCGAGCAGGGGGCCCCTGGAGCAGTACTTC
.,TRBD1,TRBJ1-4,TRBV30,CAWSRRDRVREKLFF,TGTGCCTGGAGTCGCCGGGACAGGGTTCGAGAAAAACTGTTTTTT
.,.,TRBJ1-5,TRBV28,CASTNPGYSNQPQHF,TGTGCCAGCACCAATCCGGGCTATAGCAATCAGCCCCAGCATTTT
.,.,TRBJ1-5,TRBV9,CASSVGNQPQHF,TGTGCCAGCAGCGTAGGGAATCAGCCCCAGCATTTT
.,.,TRBJ2-6,TRBV30,CAWSVSSGANVLTF,TGTGCCTGGAGTGTTAGCTCTGGGGCCAACGTCCTGACTTTC
few,.,TRBJ1-5,TRBV30,CAWSRGTLGNQPQHF,TGTGCCTGGAGTAGAGGGACCCTGGGCAATCAGCCCCAGCATTTT
.,.,TRBJ2-7,TRBV20-1,CSARATYEQYF,TGCAGTGCTAGAGCCACCTACGAGCAGTACTTC
few,.,TRBJ2-1,TRBV29-1,CSVAGYNEQFF,TGCAGCGTTGCAGGGTACAATGAGCAGTTCTTC
.,TRBD2,TRBJ2-1,TRBV7-2,CASSLPGLAFLNEQFF,TGTGCCAGCAGCCTACCGGGACTAGCGTTTCTAAATGAGCAGTTCTTC
.,.,TRBJ2-5,TRBV9,CANSGRGDIQETQYF,TGTGCCAACAGCGGACGTGGGGACATACAAGAGACCCAGTACTTC
few,.,TRBJ1-2,TRBV4-3,CASSQDRQVFTYGYTF,TGCGCCAGCAGCCAAGATCGTCAGGTCTTCACCTATGGCTACACCTTC